Listed below are T cell receptor beta chains from one sample, sequenced in a study of blood T cell repertoires in COVID-19. Assay: immunoSEQ multiplex PCR; the TCRdb copy retains only in-frame clones and omits some. This table holds about 150,000 clones, approximately 84% found once. Material: peripheral blood. These TCRs come from a man between 65 and 85 years old with acute or convalescent COVID-19. Both conserved end residues are part of each CDR3. D genes are given only for firm matches. Some rows mark clone size as missing; the rest say once, few, many or name a class of expanded clone.

v_call	clone_size	cdr3_length	d_call	j_call	cdr3_nt	cdr3_aa
TRBV28	-	16	TRBD1	TRBJ2-5	TGTGCCAGCAGTTCTCCGGGACAGGGGTCGCTGGGGACCCAGTACTTC	CASSSPGQGSLGTQYF
TRBV9	-	17	TRBD1	TRBJ1-6	TGTGCCAGCAGCGTAGCTAGAACGCACAGGGGTAATTCACCCCTCCACTTT	CASSVARTHRGNSPLHF
TRBV19	-	13	-	TRBJ1-1	TGTGCCAGTAGGAAGGCGGGGAACACTGAAGCTTTCTTT	CASRKAGNTEAFF
TRBV6-5	-	14	-	TRBJ2-5	TGTGCCAGCAGTTATAACGGGGGACAAGAGACCCAGTACTTC	CASSYNGGQETQYF
TRBV5-1	few	17	-	TRBJ1-2	TGCGCCAGCAGCTTGGCCGGCTCGACTCAGCTCGCAGATGGCTACACCTTC	CASSLAGSTQLADGYTF
TRBV18	-	14	-	TRBJ1-5	TGTGCCAGCTCCAAGTCGGGGGACGGTCAGCCCCAGCATTTT	CASSKSGDGQPQHF
TRBV18	-	14	-	TRBJ2-7	TGTGCCAGCTCACCGTTGGTACAGACGGGGGAGCAGTACTTC	CASSPLVQTGEQYF
TRBV5-5	-	17	TRBD1	TRBJ1-4	TGTGCCAGCAGCTTCTGGACAGGGGGCGTCCTCCCTGAAAAACTGTTTTTT	CASSFWTGGVLPEKLFF
TRBV19	few	12	TRBD2	TRBJ2-7	TGTGCCAGTAGCACTAGCGGGAAAGAGCAGTACTTC	CASSTSGKEQYF
TRBV19	-	15	-	TRBJ2-6	TGTGCCAGTAGTCCGGTGAGCTCTGGGGCCAACGTCCTGACTTTC	CASSPVSSGANVLTF
TRBV7-2	-	14	TRBD1	TRBJ2-5	TGTGCCAGCAGCTCCACCGGGACAGGAGGGACCCAGTACTTC	CASSSTGTGGTQYF
TRBV30	-	12	-	TRBJ2-2	TGTGCCTGGGGGCAGGGATTGGGGGAGCTGTTTTTT	CAWGQGLGELFF
TRBV5-1	-	13	-	TRBJ2-2	TGCGCCAGCAGCCCAATAGCTGTCGGGGAGCTGTTTTTT	CASSPIAVGELFF
TRBV28	-	14	-	TRBJ1-2	TGTGCCAGCAGTTTATCAGGGTACCACTATGGCTACACCTTC	CASSLSGYHYGYTF
TRBV19	-	14	TRBD1	TRBJ2-7	TGTGCCAGTAGTGGCGGACAGGAAGTGTACGAGCAGTACTTC	CASSGGQEVYEQYF
TRBV7-3	-	16	-	TRBJ2-1	TGTGCCAGCAGCTTAGGGGGGGCGAGCTCCTACAATGAGCAGTTCTTC	CASSLGGASSYNEQFF
TRBV4-1	-	15	-	TRBJ1-2	TGCGCCAGCAGCCAAGAGTCGAATGCGAACTATGGCTACACCTTC	CASSQESNANYGYTF
TRBV4-1	-	16	-	TRBJ1-5	TGCGCCAGCAGCCACGGGGCGGGGGGCGGCAATCAGCCCCAGCATTTT	CASSHGAGGGNQPQHF
TRBV5-1	-	15	-	TRBJ1-4	TGCGCCAGCATGCCAGGGCCTCCAACTAATGAAAAACTGTTTTTT	CASMPGPPTNEKLFF
TRBV10-3	-	17	TRBD2	TRBJ2-3	TGTGCCATCAGCCCACTAGCGGGAGGGCGGGGCACAGATACGCAGTATTTT	CAISPLAGGRGTDTQYF
TRBV6-5	-	14	-	TRBJ2-7	TGTGCCAGCAATTATGAGGGGGTCTCCTACGAGCAGTACTTC	CASNYEGVSYEQYF
TRBV11-2	few	13	-	TRBJ1-2	TGTGCCAGCAGCCCCATCAGTGGCTATGGCTACACCTTC	CASSPISGYGYTF
TRBV5-1	-	18	TRBD1	TRBJ2-3	TGCGCCAGCAGCTTCTTACCCGGGACAGTCGGAGAGTCAGATACGCAGTATTTT	CASSFLPGTVGESDTQYF
TRBV21-1	-	11	-	TRBJ2-7	TGTGCCAGCAGCCCGACAGAGGAGCGCGACTTC	CASSPTEERDF
TRBV19	-	15	TRBD2	TRBJ2-7	TGTGCCAGTAGTCCGGCTAGCGGGGCTACCTACGAGCAGTACTTC	CASSPASGATYEQYF
TRBV24-1	-	15	TRBD1	TRBJ2-1	TGTGCCACCAGTGGAGGACAGGGATCCTACAATGAGCAGTTCTTC	CATSGGQGSYNEQFF
TRBV7-2	-	15	TRBD2	TRBJ2-1	TGTGCCAGCAGCCCCCATGGGGGGGAAGACAATGAGCAGTTCTTC	CASSPHGGEDNEQFF
TRBV7-3	-	15	-	TRBJ2-1	TGTGCCAGCAGCCCCCGAGGAAGCTCCTACAATGAGCAGTTCTTC	CASSPRGSSYNEQFF
TRBV5-5	-	15	-	TRBJ1-6	TGTGCCAGCAGCCCGGTTGGCTCCTATAATTCACCCCTCCACTTT	CASSPVGSYNSPLHF
TRBV9	-	18	TRBD1	TRBJ2-7	TGTGCCAGCACCTTATCCCAAATCCGGGACAGACTCTCCTACGAGCAGTACTTC	CASTLSQIRDRLSYEQYF
TRBV18	-	16	TRBD1	TRBJ2-1	TGTGCCAGCTCACCAGGGGACAGGGGGTCCTACAATGAGCAGTTCTTC	CASSPGDRGSYNEQFF
TRBV28	-	15	TRBD1	TRBJ2-5	TGTGCCAGCAGTGAGGGACAGAAGTACCAAGAGACCCAGTACTTC	CASSEGQKYQETQYF
TRBV2	-	18	TRBD1	TRBJ2-2	TGTGCCAGCAGCACGGCGCAGGGACAGGGGACGAACACCGGGGAGCTGTTTTTT	CASSTAQGQGTNTGELFF
TRBV19	few	14	-	TRBJ2-7	TGTGCCAGTTCCCCGGCTAGCGAGTTTTACGAGCAGTACTTC	CASSPASEFYEQYF
TRBV2	few	17	-	TRBJ1-5	TGTGCCAGCAGTGAAGCTGGGGGGGCGTATAGCAATCAGCCCCAGCATTTT	CASSEAGGAYSNQPQHF
TRBV18	-	15	-	TRBJ2-5	TGTGCCAGCTCACCTGCTCACGGGAGCCAAGAGACCCAGTACTTC	CASSPAHGSQETQYF
TRBV3-1/TRBV3-2	-	17	TRBD1	TRBJ1-1	TGTGCCAGCAGCCAGAAACTGAGGCCCAGGGGGCGCACTGAAGCTTTCTTT	CASSQKLRPRGRTEAFF
TRBV10-3	once	16	-	TRBJ1-4	TGTGCCATCAGTGAGTCGATTGGGGACGCGGGGCAAAAACTGTTTTTT	CAISESIGDAGQKLFF
TRBV30	-	13	-	TRBJ1-6	TGTGCCTGGGACGGCGGGGACCGGGCACCCCTCCACTTT	CAWDGGDRAPLHF
TRBV4-1	-	14	-	TRBJ2-2	TGCGCCAGCAGCCTCGTACCAGGGACCGGGGAGCTGTTTTTT	CASSLVPGTGELFF
TRBV5-6	-	15	TRBD1	TRBJ2-7	TGTGCCAGCAGCTTGGGACCAGGGGGTTACTACGAGCAGTACTTC	CASSLGPGGYYEQYF
TRBV27	-	15	TRBD1	TRBJ1-1	TGTGCCAGCAGTCCTTTGGACAGGGTGAACACTGAAGCTTTCTTT	CASSPLDRVNTEAFF
TRBV28	-	15	TRBD1	TRBJ1-1	TGTGCCAGCAGTAAGGGGAGACAGGGGGCAACTGAAGCTTTCTTT	CASSKGRQGATEAFF
TRBV15	-	14	-	TRBJ2-1	TGTGCCACCAGCAGAGATCTGGACAGCACTGAGCAGTTCTTC	CATSRDLDSTEQFF
TRBV2	-	14	-	TRBJ1-2	TGTGCCAGCAGTGGGGGGGGAGCTAACTATGGCTACACCTTC	CASSGGGANYGYTF
TRBV29-1	-	12	-	TRBJ2-2	TGCAGCGCTGCAGGGTTTACCGGGGAGCTGTTTTTT	CSAAGFTGELFF
TRBV2	-	14	-	TRBJ1-5	TGTGCCAGCAGTGTCGTGCGTAGCAATCAGCCCCAGCATTTT	CASSVVRSNQPQHF
TRBV4-1	few	17	TRBD1	TRBJ1-6	TGCGCCAGCAGCCAAGATCGGGCCGGGACAGGGGGCTCACCCCTCCACTTT	CASSQDRAGTGGSPLHF
TRBV5-4	-	15	-	TRBJ1-3	TGTGCCAGCAGCTTGGACCAGTCCTCTGGAAACACCATATATTTT	CASSLDQSSGNTIYF
TRBV28	-	13	-	TRBJ2-7	TGTGCCAGCGAACAGGGAACATCCTACGAGCAGTACTTC	CASEQGTSYEQYF
TRBV6-6	once	13	-	TRBJ2-1	TGTGCCAGCAGTCCACAAGCCTACAATGAGCAGTTCTTC	CASSPQAYNEQFF
TRBV4-1	-	17	-	TRBJ2-1	TGCGCCAGCAGCCAAAGGCCGCCGGGACTCGTCTACAATGAGCAGTTCTTC	CASSQRPPGLVYNEQFF
TRBV18	-	14	-	TRBJ1-1	TGTGCCAGCTCACCAGGTTTCGGGGGGACTGAAGCTTTCTTT	CASSPGFGGTEAFF
TRBV6-1	once	14	-	TRBJ1-4	TGTGCCAGCAGTGAAGCGCGGGGCTATGAAAAACTGTTTTTT	CASSEARGYEKLFF